The present T cell receptor (beta chain) was sequenced within a study of T-cell memory formation after mild COVID-19. Overall study results and limits: Certain responding clones were present in pre-infection memory, suggesting participation of cross-reactive memory.

UMIs and sample barcodes were carried by the TCR alpha and TCR beta cDNA libraries that 5'RACE produced using constant-segment primers. One entry per CDR3 protein results from TCRdb running MiXCR on the 5' RACE reads. Among about 160,000 distinct CDR3 sequences listed, around a third were seen once. The germline V gene has CDR1 KGHDR and CDR2 SFDVKD. The length of the CDR3 is 14 residues. Trimming removed 2 bases from V and 7 bases from J, with 14 bases in between. This clonotype was detected a few times. The antigen remains undetermined. This chain links TRBV24-1 with TRBJ2-7, with D possibly TRBD1 on 5 matching bases. Material: PBMCs or a T cell subset sorted from them (not recorded which). The clonotype was recovered from an adult woman who had mild COVID-19 (a few samples of this study predate the infection). Cell type and time point are not known. CDR3 sequence reads: CATSDSAGFREQYF. The CDR3 bases are TGTGCCACCAGTGATTCGGCAGGGTTTCGGGAGCAGTACTTC.